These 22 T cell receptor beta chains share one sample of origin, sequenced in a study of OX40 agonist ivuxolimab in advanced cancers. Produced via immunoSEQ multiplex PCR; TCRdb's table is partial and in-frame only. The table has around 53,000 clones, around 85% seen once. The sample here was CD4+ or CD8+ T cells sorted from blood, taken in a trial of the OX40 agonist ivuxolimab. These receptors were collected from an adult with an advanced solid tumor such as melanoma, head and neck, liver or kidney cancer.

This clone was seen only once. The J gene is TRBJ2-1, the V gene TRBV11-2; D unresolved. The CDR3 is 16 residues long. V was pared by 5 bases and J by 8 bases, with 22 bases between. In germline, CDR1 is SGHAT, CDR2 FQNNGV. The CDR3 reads CASSRLIGGRHDEQFF. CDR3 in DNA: TGTGCCAGCAGCCGACTGATCGGCGGTAGGCACGATGAGCAGTTCTTC.

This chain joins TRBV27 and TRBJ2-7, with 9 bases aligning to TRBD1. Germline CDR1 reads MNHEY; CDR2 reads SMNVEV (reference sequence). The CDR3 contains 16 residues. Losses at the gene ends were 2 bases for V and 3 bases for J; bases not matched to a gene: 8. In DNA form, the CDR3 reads TGTGCCAGCAGTTTACGGGGACAGGGCCAGGGCTACGAGCAGTACTTC. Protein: CASSLRGQGQGYEQYF.

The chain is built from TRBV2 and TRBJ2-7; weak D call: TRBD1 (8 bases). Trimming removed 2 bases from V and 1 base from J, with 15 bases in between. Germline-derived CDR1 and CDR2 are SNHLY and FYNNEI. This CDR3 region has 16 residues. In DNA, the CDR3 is TGTGCCAGCAGTGAACCAGGGGGCGGGAGATCCTACGAGCAGTACTTC. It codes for CASSEPGGGRSYEQYF. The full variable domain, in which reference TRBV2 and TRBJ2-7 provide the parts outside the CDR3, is EPEVTQTPSHQVTQMGQEVILRCVPISNHLYFYWYRQILGQKVEFLVSFYNNEISEKSEIFDDQFSVERPDGSNFTLKIRSTKLEDSAMYFCASSEPGGGRSYEQYFGPGTRLTVT.

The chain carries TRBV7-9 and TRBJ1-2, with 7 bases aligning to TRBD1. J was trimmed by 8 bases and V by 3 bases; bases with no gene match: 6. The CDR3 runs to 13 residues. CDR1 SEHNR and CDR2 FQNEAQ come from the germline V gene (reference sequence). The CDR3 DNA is TGTGCCAGCAGCTTGCTGGACAGGCCAGGCTACACCTTC. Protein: CASSLLDRPGYTF. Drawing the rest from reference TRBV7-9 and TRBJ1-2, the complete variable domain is DTGVSQNPRHKITKRGQNVTFRCDPISEHNRLYWYRQTLGQGPEFLTYFQNEAQLEKSRLLSDRFSAERPKGSFSTLEIQRTEQGDSAMYLCASSLLDRPGYTFGSGTRLTVV.

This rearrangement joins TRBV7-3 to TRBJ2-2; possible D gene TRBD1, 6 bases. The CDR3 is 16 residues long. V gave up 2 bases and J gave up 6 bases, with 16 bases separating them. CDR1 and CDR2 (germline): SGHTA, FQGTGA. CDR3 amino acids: CASSLGMSGQSGELFF. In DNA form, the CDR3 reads TGTGCCAGCAGCTTAGGCATGTCAGGACAGTCCGGGGAGCTGTTTTTT. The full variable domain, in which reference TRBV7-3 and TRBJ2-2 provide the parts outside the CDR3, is GAGVSQTPSNKVTEKGKYVELRCDPISGHTALYWYRQSLGQGPEFLIYFQGTGAADDSGLPNDRFFAVRPEGSVSTLKIQRTERGDSAVYLCASSLGMSGQSGELFFGEGSRLTVL.

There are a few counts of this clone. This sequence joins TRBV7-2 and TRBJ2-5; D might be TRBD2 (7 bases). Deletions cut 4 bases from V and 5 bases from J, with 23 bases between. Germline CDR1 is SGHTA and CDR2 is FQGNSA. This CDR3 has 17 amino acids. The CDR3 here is CASSSSRGGGRFETQYF. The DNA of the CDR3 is TGTGCCAGCAGCTCCTCTCGTGGGGGCGGGAGATTTGAGACCCAGTACTTC.

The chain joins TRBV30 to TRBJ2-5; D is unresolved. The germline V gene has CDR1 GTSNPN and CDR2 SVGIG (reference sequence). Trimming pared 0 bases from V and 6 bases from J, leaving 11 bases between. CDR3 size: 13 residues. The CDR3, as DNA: TGTGCCTGGAGTGTCTCTGGGTGGAAGACCCAGTACTTC. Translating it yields CAWSVSGWKTQYF.

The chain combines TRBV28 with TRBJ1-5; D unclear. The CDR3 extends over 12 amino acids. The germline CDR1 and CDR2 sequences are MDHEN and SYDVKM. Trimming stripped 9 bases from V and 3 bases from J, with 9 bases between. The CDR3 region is CASVTLNQPQHF. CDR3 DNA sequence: TGTGCCAGTGTCACACTCAATCAGCCCCAGCATTTT.

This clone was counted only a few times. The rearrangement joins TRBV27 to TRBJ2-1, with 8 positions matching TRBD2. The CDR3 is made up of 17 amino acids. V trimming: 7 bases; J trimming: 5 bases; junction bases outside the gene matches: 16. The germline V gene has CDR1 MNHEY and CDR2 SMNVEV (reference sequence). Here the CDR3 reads CASTPVGVGRDDNEQFF. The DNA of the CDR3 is TGTGCCAGCACCCCGGTTGGGGTCGGGAGGGACGACAATGAGCAGTTCTTC.

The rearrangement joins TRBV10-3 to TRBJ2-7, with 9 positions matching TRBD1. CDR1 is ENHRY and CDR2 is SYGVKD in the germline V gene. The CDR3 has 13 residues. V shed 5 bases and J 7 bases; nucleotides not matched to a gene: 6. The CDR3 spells CAISPGQGWEQYF. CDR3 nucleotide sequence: TGTGCCATCAGTCCGGGACAGGGATGGGAGCAGTACTTC.

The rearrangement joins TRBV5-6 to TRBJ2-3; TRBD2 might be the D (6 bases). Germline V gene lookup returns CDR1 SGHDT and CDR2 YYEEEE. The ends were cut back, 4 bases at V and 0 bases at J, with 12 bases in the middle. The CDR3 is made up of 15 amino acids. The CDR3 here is CASSPWGGSTDTQYF. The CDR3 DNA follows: TGTGCCAGCAGCCCCTGGGGAGGTAGCACAGATACGCAGTATTTT.

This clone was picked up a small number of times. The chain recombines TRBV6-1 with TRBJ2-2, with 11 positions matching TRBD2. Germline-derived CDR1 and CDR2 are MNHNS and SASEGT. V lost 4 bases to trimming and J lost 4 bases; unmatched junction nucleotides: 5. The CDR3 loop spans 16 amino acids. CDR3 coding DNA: TGTGCCAGCAGTGTAAAGACTAGCGGGATCACCGGGGAGCTGTTTTTT. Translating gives CASSVKTSGITGELFF.

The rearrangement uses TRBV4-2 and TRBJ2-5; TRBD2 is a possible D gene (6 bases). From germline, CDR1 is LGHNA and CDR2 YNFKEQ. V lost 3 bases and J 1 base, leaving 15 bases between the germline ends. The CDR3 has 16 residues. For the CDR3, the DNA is TGTGCCAGCAGCCAGGGAGGCTACCCCGGCCAAGAGACCCAGTACTTC. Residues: CASSQGGYPGQETQYF.

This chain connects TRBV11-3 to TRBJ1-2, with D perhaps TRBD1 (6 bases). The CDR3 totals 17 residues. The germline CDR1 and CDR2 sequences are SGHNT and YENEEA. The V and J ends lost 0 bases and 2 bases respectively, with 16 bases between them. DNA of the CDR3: TGTGCCAGCAGCTTAGATAGGGGGGGCCCGACCAACTATGGCTACACCTTC. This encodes CASSLDRGGPTNYGYTF.

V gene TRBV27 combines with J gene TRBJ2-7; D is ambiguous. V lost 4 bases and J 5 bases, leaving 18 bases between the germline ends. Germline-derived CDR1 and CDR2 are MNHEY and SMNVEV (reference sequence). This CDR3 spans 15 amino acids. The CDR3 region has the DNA TGTGCCAGCAGTTCCGATAGGCATCCAGGCAACGAGCAGTACTTC. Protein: CASSSDRHPGNEQYF.

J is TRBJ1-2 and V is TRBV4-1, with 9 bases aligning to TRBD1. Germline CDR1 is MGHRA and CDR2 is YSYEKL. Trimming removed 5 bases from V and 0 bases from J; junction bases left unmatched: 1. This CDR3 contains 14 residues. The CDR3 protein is CASSWDRANYGYTF. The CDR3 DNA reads TGCGCCAGCAGCTGGGACAGGGCTAACTATGGCTACACCTTC.

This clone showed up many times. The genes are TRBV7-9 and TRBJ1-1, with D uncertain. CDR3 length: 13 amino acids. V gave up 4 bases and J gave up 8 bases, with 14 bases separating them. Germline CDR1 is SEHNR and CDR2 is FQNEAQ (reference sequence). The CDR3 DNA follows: TGTGCCAGCAGCTACCGCCAGGTGGAAGAAGCTTTCTTT. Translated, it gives CASSYRQVEEAFF.

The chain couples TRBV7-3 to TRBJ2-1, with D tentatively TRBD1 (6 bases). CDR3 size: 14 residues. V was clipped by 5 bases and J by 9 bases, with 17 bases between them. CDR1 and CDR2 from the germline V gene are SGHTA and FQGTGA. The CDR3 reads CASSPTQGWGEQFF. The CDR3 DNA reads TGTGCCAGCAGCCCGACGCAGGGGTGGGGTGAGCAGTTCTTC. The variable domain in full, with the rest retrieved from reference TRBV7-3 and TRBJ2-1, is GAGVSQTPSNKVTEKGKYVELRCDPISGHTALYWYRQSLGQGPEFLIYFQGTGAADDSGLPNDRFFAVRPEGSVSTLKIQRTERGDSAVYLCASSPTQGWGEQFFGPGTRLTVL.

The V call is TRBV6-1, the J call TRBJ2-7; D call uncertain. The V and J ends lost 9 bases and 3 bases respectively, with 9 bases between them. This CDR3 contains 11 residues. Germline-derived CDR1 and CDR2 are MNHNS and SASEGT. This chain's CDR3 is CASLSVYEQYF. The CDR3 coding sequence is TGTGCCAGTCTCTCGGTCTACGAGCAGTACTTC.

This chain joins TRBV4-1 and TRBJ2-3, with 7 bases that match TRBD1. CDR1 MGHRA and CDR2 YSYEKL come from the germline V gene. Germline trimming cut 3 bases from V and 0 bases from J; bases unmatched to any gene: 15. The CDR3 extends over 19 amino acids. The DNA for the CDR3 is TGCGCCAGCAGCCACGCATACAGACAGGGACGGGGAAGCACAGATACGCAGTATTTT. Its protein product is CASSHAYRQGRGSTDTQYF.

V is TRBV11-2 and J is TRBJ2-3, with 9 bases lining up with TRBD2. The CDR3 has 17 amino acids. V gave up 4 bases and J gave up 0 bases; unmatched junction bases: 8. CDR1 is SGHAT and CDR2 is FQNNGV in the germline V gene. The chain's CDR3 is CASSSGLAHSSTDTQYF. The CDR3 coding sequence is TGTGCCAGCAGCTCCGGACTAGCGCATTCTAGCACAGATACGCAGTATTTT.

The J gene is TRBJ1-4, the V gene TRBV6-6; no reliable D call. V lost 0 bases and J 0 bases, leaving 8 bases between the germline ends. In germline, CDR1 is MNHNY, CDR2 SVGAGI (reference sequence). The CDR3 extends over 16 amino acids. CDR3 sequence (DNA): TGTGCCAGCAGTTACTCGTACCAGGCAACTAATGAAAAACTGTTTTTT. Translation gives CASSYSYQATNEKLFF.